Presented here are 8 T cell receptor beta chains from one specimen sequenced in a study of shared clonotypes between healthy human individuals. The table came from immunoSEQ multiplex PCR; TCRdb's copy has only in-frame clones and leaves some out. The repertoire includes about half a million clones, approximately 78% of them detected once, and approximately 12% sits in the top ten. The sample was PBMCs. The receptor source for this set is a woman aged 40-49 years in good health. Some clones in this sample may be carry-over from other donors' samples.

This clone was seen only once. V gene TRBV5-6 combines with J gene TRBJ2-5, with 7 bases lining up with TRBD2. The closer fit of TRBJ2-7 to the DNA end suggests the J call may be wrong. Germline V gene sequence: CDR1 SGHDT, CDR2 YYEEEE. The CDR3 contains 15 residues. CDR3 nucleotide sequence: TGTGCCAGCAGTGACGACTCCGGGAGGCGTTTCGAGCAGTACTTC. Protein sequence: CASSDDSGRRFEQYF.

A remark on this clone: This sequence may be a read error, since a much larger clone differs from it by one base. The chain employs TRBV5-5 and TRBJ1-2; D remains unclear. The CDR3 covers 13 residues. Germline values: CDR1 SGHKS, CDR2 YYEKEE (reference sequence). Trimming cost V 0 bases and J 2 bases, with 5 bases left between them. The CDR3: CASSLGRNYGYTF. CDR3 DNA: TGTGCCAGCAGCTTGGGACGGAACTATGGCTACACCTTC.

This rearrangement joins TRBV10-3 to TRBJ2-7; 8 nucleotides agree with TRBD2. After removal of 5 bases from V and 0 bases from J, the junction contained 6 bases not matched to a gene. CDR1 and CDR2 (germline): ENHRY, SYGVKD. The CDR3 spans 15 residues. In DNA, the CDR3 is TGTGCCATCAGTAAAATAGCGGGAAACTCCTACGAGCAGTACTTC. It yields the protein CAISKIAGNSYEQYF.

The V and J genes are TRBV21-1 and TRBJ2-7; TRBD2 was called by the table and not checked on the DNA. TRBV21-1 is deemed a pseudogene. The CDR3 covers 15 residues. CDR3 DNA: TGTGCCAGCAGCAACGCCCTAGCGAAGACCTACGAGCAGTACTTC. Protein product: CASSNALAKTYEQYF.

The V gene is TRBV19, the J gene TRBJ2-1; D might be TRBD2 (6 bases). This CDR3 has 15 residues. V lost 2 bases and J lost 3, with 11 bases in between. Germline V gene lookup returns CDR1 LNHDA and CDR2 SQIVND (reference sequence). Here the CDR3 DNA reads TGTGCCAGTAGTATAAATAGCGGACGCTACAATGAGCAGTTCTTC. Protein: CASSINSGRYNEQFF.

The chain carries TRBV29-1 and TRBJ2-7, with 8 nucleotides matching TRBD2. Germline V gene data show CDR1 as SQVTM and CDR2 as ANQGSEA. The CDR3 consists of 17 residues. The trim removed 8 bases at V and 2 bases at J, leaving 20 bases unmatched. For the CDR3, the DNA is TGCAGCCTCCCCCGGCGGGGGGCGTGCCGACCAACCTACGAGCAGTACTTC. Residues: CSLPRRGACRPTYEQYF.

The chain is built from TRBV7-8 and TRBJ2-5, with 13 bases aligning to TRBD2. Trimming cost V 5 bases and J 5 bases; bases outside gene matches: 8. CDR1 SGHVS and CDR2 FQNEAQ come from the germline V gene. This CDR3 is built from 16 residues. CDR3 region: CASSPRTSGRSETQYF. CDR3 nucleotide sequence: TGTGCCAGCAGCCCGAGGACTAGCGGGAGATCGGAGACCCAGTACTTC.

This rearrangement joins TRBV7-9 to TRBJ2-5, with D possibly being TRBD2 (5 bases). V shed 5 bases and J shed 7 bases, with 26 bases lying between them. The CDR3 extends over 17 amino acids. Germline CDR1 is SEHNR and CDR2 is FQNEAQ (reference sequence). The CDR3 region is CASSPRSRGREIGTQYF. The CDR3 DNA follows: TGTGCCAGCAGCCCCCGATCCCGAGGGCGCGAGATCGGGACCCAGTACTTC.